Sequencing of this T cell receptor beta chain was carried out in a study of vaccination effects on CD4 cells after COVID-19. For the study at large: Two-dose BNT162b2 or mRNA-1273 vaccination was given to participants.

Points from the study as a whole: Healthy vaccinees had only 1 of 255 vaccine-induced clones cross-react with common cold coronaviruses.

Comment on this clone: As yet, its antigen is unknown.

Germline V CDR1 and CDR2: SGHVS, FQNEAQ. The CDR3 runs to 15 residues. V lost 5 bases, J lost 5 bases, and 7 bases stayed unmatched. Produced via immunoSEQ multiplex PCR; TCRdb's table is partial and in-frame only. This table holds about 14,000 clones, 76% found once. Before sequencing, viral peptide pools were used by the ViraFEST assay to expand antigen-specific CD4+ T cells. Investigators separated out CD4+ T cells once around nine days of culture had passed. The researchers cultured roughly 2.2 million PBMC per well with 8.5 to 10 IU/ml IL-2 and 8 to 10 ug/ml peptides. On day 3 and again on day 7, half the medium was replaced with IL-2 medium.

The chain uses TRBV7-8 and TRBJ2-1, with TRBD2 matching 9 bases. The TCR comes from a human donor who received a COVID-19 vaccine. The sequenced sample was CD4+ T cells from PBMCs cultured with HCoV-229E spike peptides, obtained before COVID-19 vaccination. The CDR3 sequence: CASSPRGGLDNEQFF. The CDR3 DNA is TGTGCCAGCAGCCCGCGGGGGGGCTTGGACAATGAGCAGTTCTTC. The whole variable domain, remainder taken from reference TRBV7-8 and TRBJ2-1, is GAGVSQSPRYKVAKRGQDVALRCDPISGHVSLFWYQQALGQGPEFLTYFQNEAQLDKSGLPSDRFFAERPEGSVSTLKIQRTQQEDSAVYLCASSPRGGLDNEQFFGPGTRLTVL.